This entry describes one T cell receptor (beta chain). This clone was picked up one time. Its cognate antigen has yet to be identified. Base quality data are lacking; no much larger clone is found one base away. The data are from a study of technical replicates of blood from several donors (dated by TCRdb to 2017 to 2019). After removal of 7 bases from V and 2 bases from J, the junction retains 13 bases not matched to a gene. As encoded in the germline V gene, CDR1 is SNHLY while CDR2 is FYNNEI. The CDR3 numbers 17 residues from cysteine through phenylalanine. Only the CDR3 region is kept as DNA, spanning 51 bases read in frame from base 1. Library prep was done by the immunoSEQ multiplex PCR assay. Entries here come from immuneACCESS through TCRdb and include only in-frame sequences with V and J called. Some clones fail to appear in such tables; in the studies checked, an unresolved V gene covers under half of the shortfall, and the cause of the remainder is unknown. The sample records 60,000 to 65,000 clones, about 90% of which are singletons. The ten largest make up approximately 5% of the sample.

The receptor's source is a human donor in good health. Some clones in this sample may be carry-over from other donors' samples. Recombination connected TRBV2 to TRBJ2-7, and 11 junctional nucleotides match TRBD2. The specimen sequenced was PBMCs. The nucleotides are TGTGCCAGCAATGGGGCTAGCGGGGGGCTGATTACCTACGAGCAGTACTTC. Translation gives CASNGASGGLITYEQYF.